This TCR beta chain was obtained from a study of T cell responses to AZD1222 COVID-19 vaccine. Study-level results: Elevations in Spike-specific TCR breadth and depth followed administration of two AZD1222 doses. Clonal diversity was possibly underestimated, and white British individuals and females predominated among donors.

Germline CDR1 SGHNT, CDR2 YENEEA. V was shortened by 4 bases and J by 6 bases, with 18 bases between the two germline ends. CDR3 size: 16 residues. The table came from immunoSEQ multiplex PCR; TCRdb's copy has only in-frame clones and leaves some out. Of approximately 50,000 clones in the sample, around 80% were seen once. Of note for this clone: Antigen: not known.

The genes are TRBV11-3 and TRBJ2-2, with a possible D match to TRBD1 (5 bases). This receptor was obtained from an adult who received the AZD1222 COVID-19 vaccine. This specimen consisted of peripheral blood, obtained 28 days after the second AZD1222 dose. CDR3 DNA sequence: TGTGCCAGCAGCTCCCGCTCAGGGTATTTACCCGGGGAGCTGTTTTTT. Amino acid sequence: CASSSRSGYLPGELFF.